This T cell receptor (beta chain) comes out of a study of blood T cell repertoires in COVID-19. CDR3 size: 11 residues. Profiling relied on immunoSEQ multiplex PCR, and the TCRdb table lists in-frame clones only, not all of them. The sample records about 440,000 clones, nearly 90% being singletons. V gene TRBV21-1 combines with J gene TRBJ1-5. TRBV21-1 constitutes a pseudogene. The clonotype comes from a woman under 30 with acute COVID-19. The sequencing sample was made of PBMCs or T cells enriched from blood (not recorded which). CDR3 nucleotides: TGTCCCGGTTATGTAAAGCAGCCCCAGCATTTT. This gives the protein CPGYVKQPQHF.